These 18 T cell receptor beta chains came from one sample sequenced in a study of cytomegalovirus exposure and HLA in healthy donors. Sequencing was performed with immunoSEQ multiplex PCR; in TCRdb, only in-frame clones are kept and a portion is missing. The sample carries a few hundred thousand clones, roughly 90% recorded once. Input material: PBMCs. The receptors shown here come from a woman aged 18-29 years in good health and CMV-seronegative.

The V call is TRBV28, the J call TRBJ1-1; no definite D call. Germline loops: CDR1 MDHEN, CDR2 SYDVKM. The CDR3 has 13 residues. V was shortened by 4 bases and J by 0 bases, with 6 bases between the two germline ends. In DNA, the CDR3 is TGTGCCAGCAGTTCTAGCTTGAACACTGAAGCTTTCTTT. Amino acids: CASSSSLNTEAFF. The full variable domain, completed using reference TRBV28 and TRBJ1-1, is DVKVTQSSRYLVKRTGEKVFLECVQDMDHENMFWYRQDPGLGLRLIYFSYDVKMKEKGDIPEGYSVSREKKERFSLILESASTNQTSMYLCASSSSLNTEAFFGQGTRLTVV.

The chain employs TRBV27 and TRBJ2-6; no reliable D call. The CDR3 covers 19 residues. Germline V lookup: CDR1 MNHEY, CDR2 SMNVEV (reference sequence). V dropped 4 bases and J dropped 0 bases, with 19 bases sitting between them. CDR3: CASSSPYRVPSSGANVLTF. The DNA for the CDR3 is TGTGCCAGCAGTTCCCCCTATCGGGTTCCCAGCTCTGGGGCCAACGTCCTGACTTTC.

The genes are TRBV27 and TRBJ2-3; D is perhaps TRBD2 (6 bases). Germline CDR1 is MNHEY and CDR2 is SMNVEV (reference sequence). The CDR3 spans 12 residues. V was cut by 5 bases and J by 12 bases, with 15 bases left in between. The CDR3 spells CASSPNSGSQYF. The DNA of the CDR3 is TGTGCCAGCAGTCCGAATAGCGGTTCCCAGTATTTT.

V is TRBV5-1 and J is TRBJ1-6; D remains ambiguous. This CDR3 contains 13 residues. Germline assignment: CDR1 SGHRS and CDR2 YFSETQ. The V end was cut by 5 bases, the J end by 7 bases, with 10 bases between. CDR3 loop: CASREDLNSPLHF. The DNA of the CDR3 is TGCGCCAGCAGGGAGGACCTCAATTCACCCCTCCACTTT.

The rearrangement uses TRBV7-9 and TRBJ2-7; tentative D call: TRBD1 (6 bases). Germline V CDR1 and CDR2: SEHNR, FQNEAQ (reference sequence). The CDR3 is 15 residues long. The V and J ends lost 5 bases and 0 bases respectively, with 14 bases between them. This CDR3 is CASSPTGSSSYEQYF. DNA of the CDR3: TGTGCCAGCAGCCCAACAGGGTCGAGCTCCTACGAGCAGTACTTC.

The chain employs TRBV5-6 and TRBJ1-2; D might be TRBD1 (5 bases). V lost 0 bases and J lost 7, with 10 bases in between. The CDR3 has 13 amino acids. Germline CDR1 reads SGHDT; CDR2 reads YYEEEE. The CDR3 reads CASSLVGRGGYTF. The CDR3, as DNA: TGTGCCAGCAGCTTGGTGGGGAGGGGTGGCTACACCTTC.

This chain links TRBV11-2 with TRBJ2-7; the D is unclear. The V end was cut by 0 bases, the J end by 2 bases, with 11 bases between. The length of the CDR3 is 15 residues. Germline loops: CDR1 SGHAT, CDR2 FQNNGV. CDR3 sequence: CASSLESSPPYEQYF. The DNA for the CDR3 is TGTGCCAGCAGCTTAGAATCAAGCCCTCCCTACGAGCAGTACTTC.

This chain joins TRBV28 and TRBJ1-5; D is perhaps TRBD1 (6 bases). Germline CDR1 and CDR2: MDHEN and SYDVKM. Trimming pared 2 bases from V and 5 bases from J, leaving 13 bases between. This CDR3 contains 15 residues. This CDR3 is CASSLGLRGYQPQHF. DNA for the CDR3: TGTGCCAGCAGTTTAGGCCTAAGGGGGTATCAGCCCCAGCATTTT.

The chain links TRBV28 to TRBJ1-1; D remains unclear. Germline V gives CDR1 MDHEN, CDR2 SYDVKM. The CDR3 sequence is 17 residues long. V was trimmed by 7 bases and J by 7 bases, leaving 28 bases between them. The CDR3 DNA reads as TGTGCCAGCAACCACGGGTGGCCCCGCCACCGAAAACTTGAAGCTTTCTTT. Amino acids: CASNHGWPRHRKLEAFF.

In the case of this clone: Other DNA sequences in the same sample also yield this CDR3. V gene TRBV4-1 combines with J gene TRBJ1-3; D gene uncertain. From germline, CDR1 is MGHRA and CDR2 YSYEKL. The ends were cut back, 1 base at V and 0 bases at J, with 7 bases in the middle. The CDR3 spans 15 residues. The CDR3 region has the DNA TGCGCCAGCAGCCAAGCCAGTTTCTCTGGAAACACCATATATTTT. Translation gives CASSQASFSGNTIYF.

The chain uses TRBV6-5 and TRBJ2-1; 10 bases align to TRBD2. V lost 2 bases, J lost 8 bases, and 6 bases stayed unmatched. CDR1 and CDR2 (germline): MNHEY, SVGAGI. The CDR3 is 15 residues long. The CDR3 here is CASSYGPSGRDEQFF. CDR3 bases: TGTGCCAGCAGTTACGGGCCTAGCGGGAGAGATGAGCAGTTCTTC.

The chain joins TRBV6-6 to TRBJ2-1, with 10 bases aligning to TRBD2. The germline V gene has CDR1 MNHNY and CDR2 SVGAGI (reference sequence). J was trimmed by 6 bases and V by 11 bases; bases with no gene match: 10. The CDR3 sequence is 14 residues long. CDR3 bases: TGTGCCGGTCCCAATAGCGGGAGGCCCAATGAGCAGTTCTTC. Translated: CAGPNSGRPNEQFF.

The chain has TRBV11-2 and TRBJ1-1; D ambiguous. Per germline, CDR1 SGHAT and CDR2 FQNNGV. This CDR3 has 14 amino acids. Trimming took off 5 bases at V and 2 bases at J, with 12 bases between the two ends. The CDR3 DNA is TGTGCCAGCAGCACCGAGGGTTCTAACACTGAAGCTTTCTTT. Translated, it gives CASSTEGSNTEAFF.

The chain carries TRBV5-1 and TRBJ1-3; 10 nucleotides align to TRBD1. Germline V gives CDR1 SGHRS, CDR2 YFSETQ. The ends lost 3 bases at V and 10 bases at J; junction bases unmatched: 7. This CDR3 region has 14 residues. Written as DNA, the CDR3 is TGCGCCAGCAGCTCGGGGACAGGGGAAGCTACCATATATTTT. Its protein is CASSSGTGEATIYF. The variable domain in full, with the rest retrieved from reference TRBV5-1 and TRBJ1-3, is KAGVTQTPRYLIKTRGQQVTLSCSPISGHRSVSWYQQTPGQGLQFLFEYFSETQRNKGNFPGRFSGRQFSNSRSEMNVSTLELGDSALYLCASSSGTGEATIYFGEGSWLTVV.

This chain connects TRBV7-3 to TRBJ2-7; D not certain. Germline V lookup: CDR1 SGHTA, CDR2 FQGTGA. The germline V and J ends were trimmed by 6 bases and 3 bases, with 21 bases remaining between them. The CDR3 consists of 16 residues. CDR3 loop: CASRPTSPSFDYEQYF. The CDR3 DNA sequence: TGTGCCAGCAGGCCCACTTCCCCTAGTTTTGACTACGAGCAGTACTTC.

This clone was seen a handful of times. The V gene is TRBV27, the J gene TRBJ2-7; weak D call: TRBD1 (5 bases). The CDR3 covers 15 residues. V dropped 8 bases and J dropped 2 bases, with 19 bases sitting between them. Per germline, CDR1 MNHEY and CDR2 SMNVEV (reference sequence). CDR3 DNA sequence: TGTGCCAGCCCAGGGTTGATAGGGCCCGCCTACGAGCAGTACTTC. It translates to CASPGLIGPAYEQYF.

The V and J genes are TRBV28 and TRBJ1-6, with D uncertain. Germline-derived CDR1 and CDR2 are MDHEN and SYDVKM. The CDR3 extends over 12 amino acids. V gave up 5 bases and J gave up 10 bases, with 9 bases separating them. CDR3 sequence (DNA): TGTGCCAGCAGTGACCCAGGCTCACCCCTCCACTTT. This translates into CASSDPGSPLHF.

This clone is a singleton in its sample. The chain has TRBV9 and TRBJ2-7, with 9 nucleotides matching TRBD1. The length of the CDR3 is 14 residues. Germline V gives CDR1 SGDLS, CDR2 YYNGEE. Trimming cost V 4 bases and J 6 bases; bases outside gene matches: 8. CDR3 loop: CASSSEQGASEQYF. The DNA for the CDR3 is TGTGCCAGCAGCTCCGAACAGGGGGCAAGCGAGCAGTACTTC.